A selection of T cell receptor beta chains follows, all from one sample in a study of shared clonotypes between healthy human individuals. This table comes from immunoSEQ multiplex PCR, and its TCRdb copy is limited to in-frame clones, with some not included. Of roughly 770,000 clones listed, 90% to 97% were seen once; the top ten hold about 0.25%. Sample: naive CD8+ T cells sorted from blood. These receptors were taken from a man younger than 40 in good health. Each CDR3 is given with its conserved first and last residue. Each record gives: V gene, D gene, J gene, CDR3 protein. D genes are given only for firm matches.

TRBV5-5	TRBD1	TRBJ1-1	CASSFPGQGEIGAFF
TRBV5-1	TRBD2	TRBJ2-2	CASSPLGLATTRHTGELFF
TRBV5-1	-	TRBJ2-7	CASSLGFQGRTPYEQYF
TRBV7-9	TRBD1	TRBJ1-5	CASSPTGSNQPQHF
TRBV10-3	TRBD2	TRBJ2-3	CAISEGTSGDQDTQYF
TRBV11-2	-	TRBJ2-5	CASSLVGLEETQYF
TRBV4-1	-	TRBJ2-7	CASSQSDEQYF
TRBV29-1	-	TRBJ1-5	CSVEDHVDQPQHF
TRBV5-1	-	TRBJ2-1	CASLRGNEQFF
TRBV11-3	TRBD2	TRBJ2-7	CASSPNLGGTLYEQYF
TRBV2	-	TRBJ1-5	CASSDWGLDSNQPQHF
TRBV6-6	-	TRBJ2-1	CASTTGTLWFF
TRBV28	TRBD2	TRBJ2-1	CASSFGRGYNEQFF
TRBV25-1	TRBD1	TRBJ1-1	CASSEYHLGQGAHTEAFF
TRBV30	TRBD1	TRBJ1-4	CAWSTGTGEEKLFF
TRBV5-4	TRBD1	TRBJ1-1	CASSLGGPSAFF
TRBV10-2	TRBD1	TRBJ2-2	CASSEGRDRGLAGELFF
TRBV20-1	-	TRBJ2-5	CSAQRETQYF
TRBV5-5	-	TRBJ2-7	CASRKYNYEQYF
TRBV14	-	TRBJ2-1	CASSQGNKQFF
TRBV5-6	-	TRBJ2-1	CASSLVQESNEQFF
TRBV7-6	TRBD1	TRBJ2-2	CASSPGTARTGELFF
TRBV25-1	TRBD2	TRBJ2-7	CASSGAGGQDYEQYF
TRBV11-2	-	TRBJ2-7	CASSLSGPYEQYF
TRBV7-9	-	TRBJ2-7	CASSADISYEQYF
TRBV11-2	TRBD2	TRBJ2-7	CASSLRLAGVEDEQYF
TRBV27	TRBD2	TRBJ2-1	CASSLLGLAGVEQFF
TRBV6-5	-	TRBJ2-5	CASSYLRAEETQYF
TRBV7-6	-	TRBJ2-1	CASSPRGKSGNEQFF
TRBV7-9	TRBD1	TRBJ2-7	CASSYGQGDSYEQYF
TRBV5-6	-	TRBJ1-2	CASSLGTVYGYTF
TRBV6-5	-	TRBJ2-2	CASSYRYSGELFF
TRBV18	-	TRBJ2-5	CASSPRGARETQYF
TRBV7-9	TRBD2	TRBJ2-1	CASSHGTSATYNEQFF
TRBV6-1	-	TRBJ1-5	CASSEVEIPAPQHF
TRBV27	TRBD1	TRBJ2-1	CASSLKGASSYNEQFF
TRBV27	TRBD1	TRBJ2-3	CASSLEVPGTGWDTQYF
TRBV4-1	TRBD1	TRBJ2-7	CASSQDVGTAYEQYF
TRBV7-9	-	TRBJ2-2	CASSLVQRETGELFF
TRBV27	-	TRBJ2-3	CASSLLMGSLHTDTQYF
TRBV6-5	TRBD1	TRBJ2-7	CASSYRQGPSYEQYF
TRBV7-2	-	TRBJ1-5	CASSLGQISNQPQHF
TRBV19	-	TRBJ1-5	CASSILQGDQPQHF
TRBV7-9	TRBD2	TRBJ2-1	CASSPRTSGTSSYNEQFF
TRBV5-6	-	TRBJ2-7	CASSLASYEQYF
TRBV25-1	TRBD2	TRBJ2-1	CASSARTSGNPNEQFF
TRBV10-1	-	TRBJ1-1	CASSESFLDTHTEAFF
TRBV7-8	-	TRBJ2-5	CASSLARGNQETQYF
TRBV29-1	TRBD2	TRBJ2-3	CSGVAGSSTDTQYF
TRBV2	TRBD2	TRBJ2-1	CASSDPAGVQGNEQFF